Here is one T cell receptor (beta chain) with its context. CDR1 is SEHNR and CDR2 is FQNEAQ in the germline V gene (reference sequence). The length of the CDR3 is 11 residues. With 6 bases removed from V and 7 bases from J, the gap between germline ends came to 9 bases. The sample is drawn from a study of blood T cell repertoires in COVID-19. Here immunoSEQ multiplex PCR was the method, and the copy in TCRdb shows in-frame clones only, minus some. The profile shows roughly 220,000 clones, 80% to 90% of them singletons. Sample: peripheral blood. This chain links TRBV7-9 with TRBJ1-2; D is ambiguous. The source is a woman older than 75 with COVID-19, enrolled during active disease. The CDR3: CASRSELGYTF. CDR3 bases: TGTGCCAGCAGATCCGAGCTTGGCTACACCTTC.